This T cell receptor (beta chain) was recovered during a study of response to subunit inactivated influenza vaccine. Whole-study results and caveats: Researchers suggested that each seasonal influenza vaccination recruits few new T cells.

This CDR3 is 15 amino acids long. Germline values: CDR1 MDHEN, CDR2 SYDVKM. Trimming removed 5 bases from V and 0 bases from J, with 8 bases in between. Concerning this clonotype itself: Antigen: not known.

TCRdb called the RT-PCR reads again in MiXCR, with one record for every CDR3 protein. The sample holds hundreds of thousands of distinct CDR3 sequences, approximately 15% seen once. The TCR comes from a man aged 50-59 years who received an inactivated influenza vaccine. The source material was PBMCs from blood, sampled 14 to 15 days before vaccination. The chain recombines TRBV28 with TRBJ2-6, with D unresolved. CDR3 nucleotide sequence: TGTGCCAGCAGTATATCTCCCTCTGGGGCCAACGTCCTGACTTTC. Residues: CASSISPSGANVLTF.